This T cell receptor beta chain is drawn from a study of blood T cell repertoires in COVID-19 (dated by TCRdb to the early 2020s). Looking at the study overall: Samples from collaborators originated in the United States, Italy and Spain and spanned both the acute and convalescent phases of COVID-19. Samples came from the ongoing ImmuneRACE study (first 160 participants) plus 1,254 subjects from 6 global collaborators. The material from the prospective study consisted of cDNA or gDNA derived from T cells, B-cell-depleted T cells, or PBMCs. Nearly every sample came with metadata listing a de-identified subject ID, COVID-19 status, age in years and sex. Deeply sampled blood TCRbeta repertoires from subjects exposed to, actively infected with, or recovered from COVID-19 were included in the dataset. The repertoires were released in a freely available public database meant as a resource for research on the immune response to SARS-CoV-2. Where available, HLA class I and class II types were obtained from metadata supplied by the sample provider rather than from assay-based typing.

Relative to germline, V is missing 3 bases and J is missing 5 bases, with 7 bases of the junction outside any gene match. The germline V gene sets CDR1 to SGHDN and CDR2 to FVKESK. Including the terminal cysteine and phenylalanine, the CDR3 comprises 15 residues. This entry keeps only the CDR3 DNA: 45 bases, framed from base 1. The immunoSEQ Assay, a bias-controlled multiplex PCR, was used to amplify TCRbeta CDR3 regions from genomic DNA. Processing in the source paper ran as follows. Nucleated cell counts per sample were estimated from amplification of reference gene primers within the assay. To quantify the absolute abundance of each unique TCRbeta CDR3 rearrangement, sequence reads were collapsed and filtered. Productive Simpson clonality was computed per sample as the square root of Simpson's diversity index over productive rearrangements. TCRdb stores this immuneACCESS table with in-frame sequences only. Part of the clones is absent; in the studies checked, under half of the shortfall reflects unresolved V genes, and no reason is known for the rest. The V and J calls and the clone size are those of that table, but D and trimming were determined from the DNA. This sample gives about 180,000 clones in total; about four fifths of them show up just once. About 10% of the sample is in the top ten clones.

This clone was seen only a few times. Its antigen specificity is not known. No qualities accompany the bases; no much larger clone lies one base away. Paper-wide results and their limitations: The amount of clinical and demographic metadata varied by source and participant and was provided uncurated.

Each collaborating institution followed its own protocols to collect whole blood in K2EDTA tubes. Collaborator samples were shipped for TCRbeta analysis as frozen whole blood, isolated PBMCs, or DNA extracted from either sample type. This receptor was taken from a woman aged 80 or older with active or convalescent COVID-19. Sequenced input: peripheral blood. Recombination linked TRBV14 to TRBJ2-3, and TRBD1 matches 8 of the central bases. The CDR3 has the sequence CASSHWTGRGDTQYF. The bases are TGTGCCAGCAGCCATTGGACAGGGAGAGGAGATACGCAGTATTTT.